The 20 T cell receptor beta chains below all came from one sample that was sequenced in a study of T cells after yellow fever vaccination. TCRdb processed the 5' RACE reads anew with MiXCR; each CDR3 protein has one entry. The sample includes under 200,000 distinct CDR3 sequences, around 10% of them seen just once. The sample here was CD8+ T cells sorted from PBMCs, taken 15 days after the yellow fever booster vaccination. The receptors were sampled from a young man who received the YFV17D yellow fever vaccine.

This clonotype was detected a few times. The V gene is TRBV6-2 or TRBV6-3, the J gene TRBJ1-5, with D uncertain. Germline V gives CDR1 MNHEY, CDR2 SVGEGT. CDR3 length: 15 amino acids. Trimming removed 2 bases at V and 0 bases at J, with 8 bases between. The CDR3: CASSYEAGSNQPQHF. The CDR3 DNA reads TGTGCCAGCAGTTACGAAGCCGGTAGCAATCAGCCCCAGCATTTT.

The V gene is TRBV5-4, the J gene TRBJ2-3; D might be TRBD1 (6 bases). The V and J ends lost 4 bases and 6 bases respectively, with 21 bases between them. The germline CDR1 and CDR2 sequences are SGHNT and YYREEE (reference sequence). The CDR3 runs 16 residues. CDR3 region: CASSLRTALVGDTQYF. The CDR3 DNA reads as TGTGCCAGCAGCCTAAGGACAGCCTTGGTTGGGGATACGCAGTATTTT.

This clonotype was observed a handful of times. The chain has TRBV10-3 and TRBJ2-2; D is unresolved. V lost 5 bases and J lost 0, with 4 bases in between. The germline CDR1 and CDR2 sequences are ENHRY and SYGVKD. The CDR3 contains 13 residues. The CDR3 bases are TGTGCCATCAGTAAGGCGAACACCGGGGAGCTGTTTTTT. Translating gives CAISKANTGELFF.

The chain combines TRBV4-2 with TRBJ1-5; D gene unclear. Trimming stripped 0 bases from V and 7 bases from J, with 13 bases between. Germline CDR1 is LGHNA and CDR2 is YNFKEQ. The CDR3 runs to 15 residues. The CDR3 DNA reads TGTGCCAGCAGCCAAGAGGTGGGCCTGGGGCAGCCCCAGCATTTT. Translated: CASSQEVGLGQPQHF.

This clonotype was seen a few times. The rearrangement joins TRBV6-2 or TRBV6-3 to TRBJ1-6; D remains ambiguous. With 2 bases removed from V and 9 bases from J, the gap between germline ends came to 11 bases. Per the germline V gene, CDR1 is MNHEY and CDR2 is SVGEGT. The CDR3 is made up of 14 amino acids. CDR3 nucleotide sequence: TGTGCCAGCAGTTACAACGGGGAGGTTTCACCCCTCCACTTT. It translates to CASSYNGEVSPLHF.

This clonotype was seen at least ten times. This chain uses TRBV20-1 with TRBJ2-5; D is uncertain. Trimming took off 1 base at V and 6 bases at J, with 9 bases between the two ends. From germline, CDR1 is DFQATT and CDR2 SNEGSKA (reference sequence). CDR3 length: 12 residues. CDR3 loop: CSARGQHQTQYF. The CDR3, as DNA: TGCAGTGCTAGAGGCCAGCATCAGACCCAGTACTTC.

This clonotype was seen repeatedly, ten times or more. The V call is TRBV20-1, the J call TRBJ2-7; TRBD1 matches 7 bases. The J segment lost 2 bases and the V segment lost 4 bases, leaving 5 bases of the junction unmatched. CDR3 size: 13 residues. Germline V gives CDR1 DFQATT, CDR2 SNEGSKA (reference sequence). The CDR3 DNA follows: TGCAGTGCTAAGGGACAGCGTCCCTACGAGCAGTACTTC. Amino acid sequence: CSAKGQRPYEQYF.

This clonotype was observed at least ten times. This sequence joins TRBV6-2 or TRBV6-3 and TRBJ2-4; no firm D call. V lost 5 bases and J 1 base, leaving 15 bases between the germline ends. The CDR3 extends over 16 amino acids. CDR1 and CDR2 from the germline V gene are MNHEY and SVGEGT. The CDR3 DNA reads TGTGCCAGCAGTACCAATAGGCTCGGGGCCAAAAACATTCAGTACTTC. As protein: CASSTNRLGAKNIQYF.

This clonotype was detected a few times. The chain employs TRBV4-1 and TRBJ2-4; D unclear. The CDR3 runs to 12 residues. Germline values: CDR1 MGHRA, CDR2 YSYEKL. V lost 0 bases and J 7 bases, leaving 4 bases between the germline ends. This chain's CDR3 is CASSQDFNIQYF. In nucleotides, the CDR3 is TGCGCCAGCAGCCAAGATTTTAACATTCAGTACTTC.

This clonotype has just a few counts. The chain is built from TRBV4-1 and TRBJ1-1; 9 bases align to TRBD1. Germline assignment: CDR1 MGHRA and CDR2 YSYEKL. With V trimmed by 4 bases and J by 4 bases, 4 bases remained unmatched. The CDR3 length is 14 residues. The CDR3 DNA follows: TGCGCCAGCAGCCTACCGACAGGGGGCACTGAAGCTTTCTTT. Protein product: CASSLPTGGTEAFF.

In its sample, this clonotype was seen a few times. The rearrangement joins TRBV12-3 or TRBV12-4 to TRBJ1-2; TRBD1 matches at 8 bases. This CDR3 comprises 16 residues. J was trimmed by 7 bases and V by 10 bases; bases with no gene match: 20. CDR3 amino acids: CAIEKVPGGVLSGYTF. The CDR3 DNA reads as TGTGCCATCGAGAAAGTCCCAGGGGGCGTCCTCAGTGGCTACACCTTC.

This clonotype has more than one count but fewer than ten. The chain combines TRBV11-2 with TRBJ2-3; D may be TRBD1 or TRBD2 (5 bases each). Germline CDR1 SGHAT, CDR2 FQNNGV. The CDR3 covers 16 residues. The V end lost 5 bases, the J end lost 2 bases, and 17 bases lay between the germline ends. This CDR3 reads CASSPGLNGVTDTQYF. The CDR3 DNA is TGTGCCAGCAGCCCGGGGCTGAATGGGGTCACAGATACGCAGTATTTT.

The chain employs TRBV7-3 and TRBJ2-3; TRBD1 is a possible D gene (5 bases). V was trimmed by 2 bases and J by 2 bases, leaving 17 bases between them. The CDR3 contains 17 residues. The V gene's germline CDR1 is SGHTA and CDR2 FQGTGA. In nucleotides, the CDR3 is TGTGCCAGCAGCTTACCCTCCGGACACCGAAACACAGATACGCAGTATTTT. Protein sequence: CASSLPSGHRNTDTQYF.

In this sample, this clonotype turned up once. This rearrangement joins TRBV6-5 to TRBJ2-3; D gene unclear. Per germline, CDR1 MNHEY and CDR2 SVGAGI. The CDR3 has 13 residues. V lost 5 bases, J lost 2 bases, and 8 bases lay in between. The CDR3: CASSSRITDTQYF. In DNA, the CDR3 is TGTGCCAGCAGTAGCAGGATCACAGATACGCAGTATTTT.

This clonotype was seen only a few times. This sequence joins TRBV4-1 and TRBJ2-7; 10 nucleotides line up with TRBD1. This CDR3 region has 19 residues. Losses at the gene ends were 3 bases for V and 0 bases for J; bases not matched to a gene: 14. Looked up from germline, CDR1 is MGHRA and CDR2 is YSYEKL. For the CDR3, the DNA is TGCGCCAGCAGCCAGGACAGGGGGGGGACCGGCCTAAGCTCCTACGAGCAGTACTTC. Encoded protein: CASSQDRGGTGLSSYEQYF.

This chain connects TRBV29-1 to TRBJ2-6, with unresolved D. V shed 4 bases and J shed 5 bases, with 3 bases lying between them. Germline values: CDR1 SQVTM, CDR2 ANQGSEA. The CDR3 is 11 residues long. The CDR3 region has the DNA TGCAGCGTTGTGAGGGCCAACGTCCTGACTTTC. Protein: CSVVRANVLTF.

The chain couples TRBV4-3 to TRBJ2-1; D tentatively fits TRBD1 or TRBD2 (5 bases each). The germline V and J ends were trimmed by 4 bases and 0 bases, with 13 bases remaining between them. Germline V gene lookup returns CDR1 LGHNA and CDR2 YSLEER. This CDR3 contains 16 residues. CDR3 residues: CASSRQTGSSYNEQFF. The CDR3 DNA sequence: TGCGCCAGCAGCCGACAGACGGGAAGCTCCTACAATGAGCAGTTCTTC.

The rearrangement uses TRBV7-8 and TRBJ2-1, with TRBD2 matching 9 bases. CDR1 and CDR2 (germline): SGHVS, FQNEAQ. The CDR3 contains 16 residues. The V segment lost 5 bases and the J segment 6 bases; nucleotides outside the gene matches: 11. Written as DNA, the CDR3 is TGTGCCAGCAGCGCGAAAAGCGGGGGGCCGCTCAATGAGCAGTTCTTC. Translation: CASSAKSGGPLNEQFF.

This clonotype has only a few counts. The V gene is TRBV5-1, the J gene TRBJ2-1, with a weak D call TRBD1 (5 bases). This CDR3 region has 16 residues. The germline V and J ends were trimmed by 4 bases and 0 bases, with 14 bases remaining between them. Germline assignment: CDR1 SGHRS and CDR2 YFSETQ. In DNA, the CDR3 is TGCGCCAGCAGCACCTTGGACACGAGCTCCTACAATGAGCAGTTCTTC. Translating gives CASSTLDTSSYNEQFF.

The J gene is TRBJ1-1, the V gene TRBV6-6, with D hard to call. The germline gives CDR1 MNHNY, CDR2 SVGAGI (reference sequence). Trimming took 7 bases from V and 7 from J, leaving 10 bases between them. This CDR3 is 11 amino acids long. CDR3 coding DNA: TGTGCCAGCAAGGCGGCGATTGAAGCTTTCTTT. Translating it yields CASKAAIEAFF.